This T cell receptor beta chain was recovered during a study of cytomegalovirus exposure and HLA in healthy donors. Study at large: HLA-typed donors were the source of tens of millions of unique TCRs held in an early data release.

Researchers ran the PCR with 60 Vbeta and 13 Jbeta primers. Data came from immunoSEQ multiplex PCR; TCRdb stores just in-frame clones and leaves some out. This table holds around 130,000 clones, nearly 85% found once. Specimen: PBMCs. The TCR comes from a boy aged 10-17 years in good health and CMV-seronegative.

The CDR3 DNA reads TGTGCCAGCAGCGTGACTAGCGGGAGGGGAGAGACCCAGTACTTC. It encodes CASSVTSGRGETQYF. The chain has TRBV7-2 and TRBJ2-5, with 14 nucleotides matching TRBD2. Germline assignment: CDR1 SGHTA and CDR2 FQGNSA. This CDR3 comprises 15 residues. The trim removed 5 bases at V and 4 bases at J, leaving 3 bases unmatched. Supplemented by reference TRBV7-2 and TRBJ2-5, the full variable domain reads GAGVSQSPSNKVTEKGKDVELRCDPISGHTALYWYRQSLGQGLEFLIYFQGNSAPDKSGLPSDRFSAERTGGSVSTLTIQRTQQEDSAVYLCASSVTSGRGETQYFGPGTRLLVL.